These 9 T cell receptor beta chains came from one sample sequenced in a study of control samples from healthy donors and cancer patients. Measured with immunoSEQ multiplex PCR; TCRdb has only the in-frame clones, and not every one. The sample includes about 120,000 clones, around nine tenths seen only once; the top ten take over 10%. The sequencing input was blood. These receptors all stem from a man between 25 and 39 years old in good health.

V usage is TRBV21-1 and J usage is TRBJ2-1; TRBD2, as called in the table, went unchecked against the DNA. TRBV21-1 is classified as a pseudogene. The CDR3 length is 20 residues. This CDR3 reads CASSRLNFRTSPHSYNEQFF. In DNA, the CDR3 is TGTGCCAGCAGCAGGCTGAACTTCCGGACTAGCCCACATTCCTACAATGAGCAGTTCTTC.

The rearrangement links TRBV2 to TRBJ1-2; 7 bases agree with TRBD1. There are 15 residues in the CDR3. The V and J ends lost 1 base and 4 bases, in that order; junction bases with no gene match: 6. The germline CDR1 and CDR2 sequences are SNHLY and FYNNEI. The CDR3 DNA is TGTGCCAGCAGTGAAGGACAGGGAGTTTCCTATGGCTACACCTTC. Translating it yields CASSEGQGVSYGYTF.

V usage is TRBV23-1 and J usage is TRBJ2-1; 8 bases fit TRBD2. TRBV23-1 carries the ORF label, with uncertain function. The trim removed 0 bases at V and 2 bases at J, leaving 3 bases unmatched. CDR3 length: 16 amino acids. The CDR3 region has the DNA TGCGCCAGCAGTCAATCGCCGGGGGGGACCTACAATGAGCAGTTCTTC. Its translation is CASSQSPGGTYNEQFF.

The V call is TRBV10-2, the J call TRBJ1-5; TRBD1 matches at 9 bases. Per the germline V gene, CDR1 is WSHSY and CDR2 is SAAADI. The CDR3 runs 14 residues. V was pared by 4 bases and J by 4 bases, with 2 bases of the junction left unmatched. CDR3 DNA sequence: TGCGCCAGCAGTGTACAGGGGGCGAATCAGCCCCAGCATTTT. This translates into CASSVQGANQPQHF.

The rearrangement joins TRBV7-2 to TRBJ2-7; no firm D call. Germline CDR1 is SGHTA and CDR2 is FQGNSA. V dropped 4 bases and J dropped 0 bases, with 10 bases sitting between them. The CDR3 is 14 residues long. This chain's CDR3 is CASSYQSSSYEQYF. As DNA, the CDR3 is TGTGCCAGCAGCTATCAGTCTAGCTCCTACGAGCAGTACTTC.

The chain combines TRBV10-1 with TRBJ2-1, with D possibly being TRBD2 (7 bases). Trimming took 7 bases from V and 8 from J, leaving 21 bases between them. Germline CDR1 WNHNN, CDR2 SYGVQD (reference sequence). The CDR3 spans 15 residues. In DNA form, the CDR3 reads TGCGCCAGCAAAGGATCATCGGGGGGACACGATGAGCAGTTCTTC. Its protein is CASKGSSGGHDEQFF.

The rearrangement uses TRBV6-5 and TRBJ1-2, with D uncertain. There are 15 residues in the CDR3. Trimming pared 5 bases from V and 4 bases from J, leaving 17 bases between. Germline CDR1 is MNHEY and CDR2 is SVGAGI. The CDR3 coding sequence is TGTGCCAGCAGTCCCGCCTTAATAGAAGTCTATGGCTACACCTTC. It codes for CASSPALIEVYGYTF.

This chain uses TRBV25-1 with TRBJ1-4, with D uncertain. With 3 bases removed from V and 8 bases from J, the gap between germline ends came to 13 bases. CDR1 is MGHDK and CDR2 is SYGVNS in the germline V gene. The CDR3 is 14 amino acids. CDR3 in amino acids: CASSDTRGGEKLFF. DNA of the CDR3: TGTGCCAGCAGTGACACCCGCGGAGGCGAAAAACTGTTTTTT.

This clone was found once. This chain links TRBV5-1 with TRBJ1-4; 7 bases fit TRBD1. The CDR3 is 15 residues long. Germline loops: CDR1 SGHRS, CDR2 YFSETQ. The V segment lost 4 bases and the J segment 8 bases; nucleotides outside the gene matches: 11. The CDR3 protein is CASSVAGQVVEKLFF. In DNA form, the CDR3 reads TGCGCCAGCAGCGTCGCCGGACAGGTGGTAGAAAAACTGTTTTTT.